These 30 T cell receptor beta chains came from one sample sequenced in a study of blood T cell repertoires in COVID-19. Repertoires were generated with immunoSEQ multiplex PCR, while TCRdb's copy carries only in-frame clones and drops some. The repertoire includes approximately 260,000 clones, roughly 82% of them detected once, and 4% to 6% sits in the top ten. The sample taken for sequencing was peripheral blood. The receptors here all came from a woman over 75 with active or convalescent COVID-19.

The genes are TRBV5-5 and TRBJ2-7; a weak D match, TRBD2 (6 bases). The CDR3 extends over 14 amino acids. Trimming removed 3 bases from V and 2 bases from J, with 12 bases in between. Germline loops: CDR1 SGHKS, CDR2 YYEKEE (reference sequence). CDR3 bases: TGTGCCAGCAGCTCCACTAGCTTCCCCTACGAGCAGTACTTC. Its protein is CASSSTSFPYEQYF.

The V and J genes are TRBV5-1 and TRBJ2-5; 7 bases are shared with TRBD1. The germline gives CDR1 SGHRS, CDR2 YFSETQ. J gave up 2 bases and V 3 bases, and 7 bases lay outside the gene matches. CDR3 length: 15 residues. CDR3 bases: TGCGCCAGCAGCTCCCAAGGACAGGAACAAGAGACCCAGTACTTC. It codes for CASSSQGQEQETQYF. The complete variable domain, with remaining parts taken from reference TRBV5-1 and TRBJ2-5, reads KAGVTQTPRYLIKTRGQQVTLSCSPISGHRSVSWYQQTPGQGLQFLFEYFSETQRNKGNFPGRFSGRQFSNSRSEMNVSTLELGDSALYLCASSSQGQEQETQYFGPGTRLLVL.

The chain combines TRBV5-5 with TRBJ2-1, with D possibly matching TRBD2 (6 bases). Trimming removed 0 bases from V and 4 bases from J, with 11 bases in between. The CDR3 runs to 15 residues. CDR1 SGHKS and CDR2 YYEKEE come from the germline V gene (reference sequence). The CDR3 loop reads CASSLGRGGYNEQFF. DNA for the CDR3: TGTGCCAGCAGCTTGGGGAGGGGTGGGTACAATGAGCAGTTCTTC.

This clone came up a few times. This chain connects TRBV27 to TRBJ2-1; the match to TRBD2 covers 10 bases. Germline V gene sequence: CDR1 MNHEY, CDR2 SMNVEV (reference sequence). The CDR3 length is 16 residues. V shed 3 bases, J shed 8 bases, and the junction held 10 bases outside the gene matches. The CDR3 DNA reads TGTGCCAGCAGTTTCCCTCCTAGCGGGGGTCGAGATGAGCAGTTCTTC. Its protein product is CASSFPPSGGRDEQFF.

The chain is built from TRBV28 and TRBJ2-2, with D possibly TRBD2 on 5 matching bases. This CDR3 contains 14 residues. Trimming removed 7 bases from V and 4 bases from J, with 13 bases in between. Germline V gene lookup returns CDR1 MDHEN and CDR2 SYDVKM. The CDR3 region has the DNA TGTGCCAGCACCCGAGGACTCCTCACCGGGGAGCTGTTTTTT. Translated, it gives CASTRGLLTGELFF. Drawing the rest from reference TRBV28 and TRBJ2-2, the complete variable domain is DVKVTQSSRYLVKRTGEKVFLECVQDMDHENMFWYRQDPGLGLRLIYFSYDVKMKEKGDIPEGYSVSREKKERFSLILESASTNQTSMYLCASTRGLLTGELFFGEGSRLTVL.

The chain has TRBV27 and TRBJ1-1; no clear D gene. This CDR3 has 15 amino acids. The germline CDR1 and CDR2 sequences are MNHEY and SMNVEV (reference sequence). The V gene lost 0 bases and the J gene lost 0 bases, with 8 bases spanning the gap. CDR3 in amino acids: CASSLSLQMNTEAFF. For the CDR3, the DNA is TGTGCCAGCAGTTTATCTTTACAGATGAACACTGAAGCTTTCTTT.

This sequence joins TRBV29-1 and TRBJ1-2; D ambiguous. The CDR3 extends over 13 amino acids. Per the germline V gene, CDR1 is SQVTM and CDR2 is ANQGSEA. The germline V and J ends were trimmed by 7 bases and 4 bases, with 16 bases remaining between them. The CDR3 nucleotides read TGCAGCGGATTAACGGCGGGCCTCTATGGCTACACCTTC. Translation: CSGLTAGLYGYTF.

This chain uses TRBV30 with TRBJ1-2; perhaps TRBD1 as D (5 bases). The CDR3 extends over 15 amino acids. V was trimmed by 0 bases and J by 5 bases, leaving 16 bases between them. Germline loops: CDR1 GTSNPN, CDR2 SVGIG (reference sequence). For the CDR3, the DNA is TGTGCCTGGAGTGTACCCGGGGCGGGGGGTTATGGCTACACCTTC. This translates into CAWSVPGAGGYGYTF.

The chain employs TRBV9 and TRBJ1-2, with 9 bases that match TRBD1. V gave up 4 bases and J gave up 8 bases; unmatched junction bases: 6. Looked up from germline, CDR1 is SGDLS and CDR2 is YYNGEE. The CDR3 is made up of 13 amino acids. The CDR3: CASSRDRDGGYTF. In DNA form, the CDR3 reads TGTGCCAGCAGCCGGGACAGGGATGGCGGCTACACCTTC.

The chain is built from TRBV5-1 and TRBJ2-7, with 9 positions matching TRBD2. CDR3 length: 14 amino acids. After removal of 5 bases from V and 1 base from J, the junction contained 4 bases not matched to a gene. Germline V lookup: CDR1 SGHRS, CDR2 YFSETQ. The chain's CDR3 is CASSPTSGSYEQYF. The CDR3 DNA reads as TGCGCCAGCAGTCCGACTAGCGGTTCCTACGAGCAGTACTTC.

This clone showed up just a few times. The chain is built from TRBV6-6 and TRBJ1-6; the D gene is possibly TRBD1 (6 bases). The CDR3 totals 16 residues. Germline CDR1 and CDR2: MNHNY and SVGAGI (reference sequence). V lost 5 bases to trimming and J lost 8 bases, with 19 bases between them. As DNA, the CDR3 is TGTGCCAGCAGTCGAAGGGGGGGCGAGGGAGATTCACCCCTCCACTTT. It translates to CASSRRGGEGDSPLHF.

The chain employs TRBV2 and TRBJ2-7; possibly TRBD1 for D (6 bases). The V end lost 6 bases, the J end lost 2 bases, and 14 bases lay between the germline ends. The CDR3 contains 14 residues. CDR1 is SNHLY, CDR2 FYNNEI, per germline. The CDR3 sequence is CASRKDRNTYEQYF. The CDR3 DNA reads as TGTGCCAGCAGAAAGGACAGAAACACCTACGAGCAGTACTTC.

The chain is built from TRBV19 and TRBJ2-1; possible D gene TRBD1, 6 bases. The germline gives CDR1 LNHDA, CDR2 SQIVND (reference sequence). Trimming stripped 0 bases from V and 3 bases from J, with 24 bases between. CDR3 length: 20 amino acids. The CDR3: CASSIEGFGTAGEFYNEQFF. DNA of the CDR3: TGTGCCAGTAGTATAGAGGGATTCGGGACGGCAGGGGAGTTCTACAATGAGCAGTTCTTC. Variable domain in full (rest from reference TRBV19 and TRBJ2-1): DGGITQSPKYLFRKEGQNVTLSCEQNLNHDAMYWYRQDPGQGLRLIYYSQIVNDFQKGDIAEGYSVSREKKESFPLTVTSAQKNPTAFYLCASSIEGFGTAGEFYNEQFFGPGTRLTVL.

This chain uses TRBV14 with TRBJ2-5; possible D gene TRBD2, 5 bases. Germline loops: CDR1 SGHDN, CDR2 FVKESK. The CDR3 is made up of 15 amino acids. The V gene lost 4 bases and the J gene lost 4 bases, with 16 bases spanning the gap. The CDR3 sequence is CASSPGLFLPETQYF. CDR3 coding DNA: TGTGCCAGCAGCCCTGGACTCTTCCTCCCAGAGACCCAGTACTTC. The whole variable domain, remainder taken from reference TRBV14 and TRBJ2-5, is EAGVTQFPSHSVIEKGQTVTLRCDPISGHDNLYWYRRVMGKEIKFLLHFVKESKQDESGMPNNRFLAERTGGTYSTLKVQPAELEDSGVYFCASSPGLFLPETQYFGPGTRLLVL.

This clone was seen only once. J is TRBJ2-3 and V is TRBV6-5; perhaps TRBD1 as D (5 bases). V shed 6 bases and J shed 2 bases, with 12 bases lying between them. Germline assignment: CDR1 MNHEY and CDR2 SVGAGI. This CDR3 comprises 14 residues. The CDR3 loop reads CASSHRQTTDTQYF. The CDR3 bases are TGTGCCAGCAGCCATAGACAGACCACAGATACGCAGTATTTT.

Turning to this clone: Distinct nucleotide sequences in the sample also encode this CDR3. V usage is TRBV7-2 and J usage is TRBJ1-6; D unresolved. CDR3 length: 15 amino acids. Germline CDR1 reads SGHTA; CDR2 reads FQGNSA. Trimming removed 5 bases at V and 5 bases at J, with 13 bases between. The CDR3, as DNA: TGTGCCAGCAGCCCGCAGACAAGTAATAATTCACCCCTCCACTTT. Amino acid sequence: CASSPQTSNNSPLHF.

The chain recombines TRBV2 with TRBJ1-1; 7 bases are shared with TRBD1. The CDR3 spans 14 residues. CDR1 is SNHLY and CDR2 is FYNNEI in the germline V gene. With 6 bases clipped from V and 0 bases from J, the junction kept 4 bases outside the gene matches. The CDR3 is CASSLQGMNTEAFF. CDR3 coding DNA: TGTGCCAGCAGCCTACAGGGGATGAACACTGAAGCTTTCTTT.

The table lists this clone with a few counts. The J gene is TRBJ2-2, the V gene TRBV4-1; D unresolved. CDR1 and CDR2 from the germline V gene are MGHRA and YSYEKL. V lost 0 bases to trimming and J lost 6 bases, with 11 bases between them. The CDR3 is made up of 15 amino acids. The CDR3 nucleotides read TGCGCCAGCAGCCAAGAGCTCAGGTCAGCCGGGGAGCTGTTTTTT. Translated, it gives CASSQELRSAGELFF.

The chain recombines TRBV6-6 with TRBJ1-4; no clear D gene. In germline, CDR1 is MNHNY, CDR2 SVGAGI (reference sequence). V was cut by 2 bases and J by 3 bases, with 7 bases left in between. The CDR3 is made up of 14 amino acids. CDR3 bases: TGTGCCAGCAGTTACCGCGGTGCTAATGAAAAACTGTTTTTT. Translated: CASSYRGANEKLFF.

The chain joins TRBV9 to TRBJ1-2; maybe TRBD1 (6 bases). CDR1 SGDLS and CDR2 YYNGEE come from the germline V gene. There are 14 residues in the CDR3. Trimming took 5 bases from V and 0 from J, leaving 11 bases between them. CDR3 loop: CASRRTASNYGYTF. In DNA, the CDR3 is TGTGCCAGCAGAAGGACAGCCTCTAACTATGGCTACACCTTC.

The chain joins TRBV6-6 to TRBJ1-1; tentative D call: TRBD1 (5 bases). V was clipped by 5 bases and J by 4 bases, with 20 bases between them. The CDR3 extends over 16 amino acids. Germline values: CDR1 MNHNY, CDR2 SVGAGI (reference sequence). Written as DNA, the CDR3 is TGTGCCAGCAGTCAGGGCGGGGCCCGGGGGACCACTGAAGCTTTCTTT. Protein sequence: CASSQGGARGTTEAFF.

The chain carries TRBV19 and TRBJ2-1, with a tentative D call TRBD2 (5 bases). V lost 0 bases, J lost 1 base, and 7 bases lay in between. The CDR3 covers 15 residues. Germline V gene sequence: CDR1 LNHDA, CDR2 SQIVND (reference sequence). CDR3 region: CASSIDGESYNEQFF. In nucleotides, the CDR3 is TGTGCCAGTAGTATAGACGGGGAGTCCTACAATGAGCAGTTCTTC.

This chain links TRBV4-1 with TRBJ1-3, with a possible D match to TRBD1 (5 bases). Trimming stripped 0 bases from V and 3 bases from J, with 12 bases between. The germline V gene has CDR1 MGHRA and CDR2 YSYEKL. The CDR3 totals 16 residues. The CDR3 DNA follows: TGCGCCAGCAGCCAAGAAAGGGGTAGGGGTGGAAACACCATATATTTT. Its translation is CASSQERGRGGNTIYF.

V usage is TRBV2 and J usage is TRBJ1-3, with D maybe TRBD1 (5 bases). V gave up 6 bases and J gave up 4 bases, with 13 bases separating them. This CDR3 is 14 amino acids long. Looked up from germline, CDR1 is SNHLY and CDR2 is FYNNEI. Written as DNA, the CDR3 is TGTGCCAGCAGCGCCCGGGGGTTGGGAAACACCATATATTTT. It yields the protein CASSARGLGNTIYF.

The chain joins TRBV15 to TRBJ1-4; 9 bases are a match to TRBD1. The CDR3 extends over 15 amino acids. V was pared by 0 bases and J by 7 bases, with 3 bases of the junction left unmatched. Germline-derived CDR1 and CDR2 are LNHNV and YYDKDF (reference sequence). The CDR3 spells CATSREGTGIEKLFF. CDR3 bases: TGTGCCACCAGCAGAGAGGGGACAGGGATTGAAAAACTGTTTTTT.

Only a few counts were recorded for this clone. The chain carries TRBV5-1 and TRBJ2-1; no clear D. The CDR3 has 13 residues. Germline values: CDR1 SGHRS, CDR2 YFSETQ. V lost 3 bases, J lost 2 bases, and 6 bases lay in between. CDR3 loop: CASSSEPYNEQFF. CDR3 DNA sequence: TGCGCCAGCAGCTCCGAGCCCTACAATGAGCAGTTCTTC.

The chain links TRBV27 to TRBJ2-7, with TRBD1 as a possible D gene (5 bases). Germline V gives CDR1 MNHEY, CDR2 SMNVEV (reference sequence). V was pared by 6 bases and J by 4 bases, with 13 bases between. This CDR3 has 13 residues. The CDR3 bases are TGTGCCAGCAGATTCACAGGCTCTTACGAGCAGTACTTC. It encodes CASRFTGSYEQYF.

The rearrangement joins TRBV6-4 to TRBJ2-1, with 9 nucleotides matching TRBD1. The junction had 3 bases not matched to a gene; V was cut back by 3 bases and J by 3 bases. Germline V gene sequence: CDR1 MRHNA, CDR2 SNTAGT. The CDR3 has 15 residues. The DNA for the CDR3 is TGTGCCAGCAGTGAGGGACAGGGTCTCTACAATGAGCAGTTCTTC. Protein sequence: CASSEGQGLYNEQFF.

The V call is TRBV5-1, the J call TRBJ1-4, with D unclear. This CDR3 has 14 amino acids. The V end was cut by 3 bases, the J end by 5 bases, with 11 bases between. Per germline, CDR1 SGHRS and CDR2 YFSETQ. CDR3 in amino acids: CASSSERLNEKLFF. The CDR3 DNA is TGCGCCAGCAGCTCAGAAAGACTGAATGAAAAACTGTTTTTT.

V gene TRBV5-1 combines with J gene TRBJ2-3; 7 bases are shared with TRBD1. The CDR3 spans 16 residues. V shed 4 bases and J 0 bases; nucleotides not matched to a gene: 8. From germline, CDR1 is SGHRS and CDR2 YFSETQ. The CDR3 DNA reads as TGCGCCAGCAGCCCGGGACAGTCTTCTAGCACAGATACGCAGTATTTT. This codes for CASSPGQSSSTDTQYF.